This record covers a single TCR beta chain. The antigen is unknown. These data belong to a study of T cell responses to AZD1222 COVID-19 vaccine. This CDR3 spans 12 amino acids. Per the germline V gene, CDR1 is MDHEN and CDR2 is SYDVKM. The V and J ends lost 8 bases and 4 bases respectively, with 9 bases between them. Here immunoSEQ multiplex PCR was the method, and the copy in TCRdb shows in-frame clones only, minus some. In the table there are about 150,000 clones, over 90% of which are singletons. Study-level findings and limits: White British ancestry dominated among donors, who included more females, and clonal diversity was possibly underestimated. Recipients of AZD1222 seropositive at baseline numbered only 6 or 7. Across the whole spike, CD4 TCRs peaked at regions 160-218 and 743-854.

This material consisted of peripheral blood, taken 28 days after the second AZD1222 dose. The TCR sequence derives from an adult who received the AZD1222 COVID-19 vaccine. The V and J genes are TRBV28 and TRBJ1-5, with D maybe TRBD1 (5 bases). This CDR3 reads CASLGGNQPQHF. The CDR3 region has the DNA TGTGCCAGCCTTGGGGGAAATCAGCCCCAGCATTTT.